This TCR beta chain was sequenced in a study of blood T cells in healthy people across ages. This CDR3 is 15 amino acids long. Trimming removed 0 bases from V and 1 base from J, with 9 bases in between. Per the germline V gene, CDR1 is MGHRA and CDR2 is YSYEKL. This clonotype was seen a few times. Then a second PCR, running about 6 to 12 cycles, was carried out with a sample-barcoded 5' primer and a J-beta primer mix. TCRdb called the 5' RACE reads again in MiXCR, with one record for every CDR3 protein. The sample carries roughly 1.5 million distinct CDR3 sequences, roughly two fifths recorded once. The sample consisted of blood. This receptor was identified in a woman aged 18-35 years in good health. The chain combines TRBV4-1 with TRBJ1-2; no firm D call. The CDR3 coding sequence is TGCGCCAGCAGCCAAGATGCCGAGCGTAACTATGGCTACACCTTC. Protein product: CASSQDAERNYGYTF.